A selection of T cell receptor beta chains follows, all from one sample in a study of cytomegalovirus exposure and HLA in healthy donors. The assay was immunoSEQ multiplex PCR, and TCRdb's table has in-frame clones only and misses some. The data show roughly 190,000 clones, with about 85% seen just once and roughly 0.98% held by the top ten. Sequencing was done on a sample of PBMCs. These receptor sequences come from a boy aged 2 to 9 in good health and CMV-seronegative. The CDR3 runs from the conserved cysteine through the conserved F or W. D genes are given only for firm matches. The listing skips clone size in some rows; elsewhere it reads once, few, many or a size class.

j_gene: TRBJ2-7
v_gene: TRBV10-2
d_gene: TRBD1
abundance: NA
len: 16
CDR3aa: CASSGDRDRITYEQYF
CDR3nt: TGCGCCAGCAGTGGTGATCGGGACAGGATTACCTACGAGCAGTACTTC

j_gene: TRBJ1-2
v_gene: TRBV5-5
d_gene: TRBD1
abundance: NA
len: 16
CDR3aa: CASSFLRRDRGYGYTF
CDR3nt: TGTGCCAGCAGCTTTTTAAGACGGGACAGGGGCTATGGCTACACCTTC

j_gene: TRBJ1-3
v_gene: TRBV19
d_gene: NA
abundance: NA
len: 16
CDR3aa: CASKREGHLSGNTIYF
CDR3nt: TGTGCCAGTAAGCGGGAGGGACACCTCTCTGGAAACACCATATATTTT

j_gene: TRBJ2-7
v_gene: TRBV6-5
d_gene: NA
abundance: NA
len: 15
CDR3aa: CASSYLGGTSSEQYF
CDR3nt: TGTGCCAGCAGTTACCTGGGCGGGACCTCCTCCGAGCAGTACTTC

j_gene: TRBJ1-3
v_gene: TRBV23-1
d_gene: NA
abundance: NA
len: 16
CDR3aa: CASSHVGLLSGNTIYF
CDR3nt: TGCGCCAGCAGTCATGTTGGACTGCTCTCTGGAAACACCATATATTTT

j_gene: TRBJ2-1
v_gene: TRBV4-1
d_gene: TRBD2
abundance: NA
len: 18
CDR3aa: CASSQGNLLAGVPDEQFF
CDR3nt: TGCGCCAGCAGCCAAGGGAACTTATTAGCGGGAGTTCCCGATGAGCAGTTCTTC

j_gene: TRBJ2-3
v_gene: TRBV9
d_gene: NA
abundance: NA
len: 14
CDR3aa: CASPGAGSVDTQYF
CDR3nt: TGTGCCAGCCCTGGGGCAGGGTCAGTAGATACGCAGTATTTT

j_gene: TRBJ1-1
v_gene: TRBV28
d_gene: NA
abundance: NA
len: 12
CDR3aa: CASSLVGGEAFF
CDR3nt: TGTGCCAGCAGTTTGGTTGGAGGAGAAGCTTTCTTT

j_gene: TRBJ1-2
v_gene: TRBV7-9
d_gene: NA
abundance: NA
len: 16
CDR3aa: CASSGGAGPANYGYTF
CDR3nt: TGTGCCAGCAGTGGCGGGGCCGGCCCAGCTAACTATGGCTACACCTTC

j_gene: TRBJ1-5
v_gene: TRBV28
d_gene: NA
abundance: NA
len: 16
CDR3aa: CASSIGQLYSNQPQHF
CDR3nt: TGTGCCAGCAGTATTGGACAGCTTTATAGCAATCAGCCCCAGCATTTT

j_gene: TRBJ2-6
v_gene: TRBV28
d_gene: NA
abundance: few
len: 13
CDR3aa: CASLFSGANVLTF
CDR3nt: TGTGCCAGCCTGTTCTCTGGGGCCAACGTCCTGACTTTC

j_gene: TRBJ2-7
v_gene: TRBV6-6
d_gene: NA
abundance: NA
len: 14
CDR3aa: CASSQDSAFGEQYF
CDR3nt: TGTGCCAGCAGTCAGGACAGCGCTTTCGGCGAGCAGTACTTC

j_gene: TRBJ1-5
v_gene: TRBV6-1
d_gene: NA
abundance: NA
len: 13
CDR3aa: CASSERELQPQHF
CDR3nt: TGTGCCAGCAGTGAGAGGGAGCTCCAGCCCCAGCATTTT

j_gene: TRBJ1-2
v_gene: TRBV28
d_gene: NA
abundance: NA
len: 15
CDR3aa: CASSLPGQPNYGYTF
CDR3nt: TGTGCCAGCAGTCTCCCAGGGCAACCTAACTATGGCTACACCTTC

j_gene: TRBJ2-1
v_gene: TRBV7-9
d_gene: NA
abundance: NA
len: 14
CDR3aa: CASSLSRTLDEQFF
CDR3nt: TGTGCCAGCAGCTTAAGCCGAACTTTGGATGAGCAGTTCTTC

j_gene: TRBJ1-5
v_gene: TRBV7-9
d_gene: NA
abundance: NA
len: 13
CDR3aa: CASSPGGNQPQHF
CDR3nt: TGTGCCAGCAGCCCGGGGGGGAATCAGCCCCAGCATTTT

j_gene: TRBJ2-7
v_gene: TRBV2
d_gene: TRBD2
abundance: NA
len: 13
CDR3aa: CASSPTSGYEQYF
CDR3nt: TGTGCCAGCAGCCCGACTAGCGGCTACGAGCAGTACTTC

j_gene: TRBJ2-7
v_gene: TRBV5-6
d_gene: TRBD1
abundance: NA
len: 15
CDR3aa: CASSSMDRAPYEQYF
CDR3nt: TGTGCCAGCAGCTCCATGGACAGGGCCCCCTACGAGCAGTACTTC

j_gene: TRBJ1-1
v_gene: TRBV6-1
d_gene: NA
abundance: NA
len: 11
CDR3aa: CASSYQGEAFF
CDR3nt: TGTGCCAGCAGTTACCAGGGGGAAGCTTTCTTT

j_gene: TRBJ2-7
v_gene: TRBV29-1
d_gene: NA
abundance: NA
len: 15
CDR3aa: CSVEVTTERLYEQYF
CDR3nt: TGCAGCGTTGAAGTCACGACAGAAAGGCTCTACGAGCAGTACTTC

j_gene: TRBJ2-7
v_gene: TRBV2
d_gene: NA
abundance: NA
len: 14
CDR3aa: CASSGGGAFYEQYF
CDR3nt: TGTGCCAGCAGTGGTGGGGGGGCCTTCTACGAGCAGTACTTC

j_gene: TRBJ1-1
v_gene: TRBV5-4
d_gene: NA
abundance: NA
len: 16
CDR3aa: CASSLVGAGPNTEAFF
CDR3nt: TGTGCCAGCAGCTTGGTCGGGGCGGGACCGAACACTGAAGCTTTCTTT

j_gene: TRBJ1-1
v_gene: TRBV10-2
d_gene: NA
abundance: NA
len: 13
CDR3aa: CASSEKRNTEAFF
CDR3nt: TGCGCCAGCAGTGAGAAGAGGAACACTGAAGCTTTCTTT

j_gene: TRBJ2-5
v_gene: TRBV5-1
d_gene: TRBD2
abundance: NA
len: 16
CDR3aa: CASSPGLAEGGETQYF
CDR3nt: TGCGCCAGCAGCCCCGGACTAGCGGAGGGTGGAGAGACCCAGTACTTC

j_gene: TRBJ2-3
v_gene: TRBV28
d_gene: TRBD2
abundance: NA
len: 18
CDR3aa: CASVQPRTSGGSKYTQYF
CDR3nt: TGTGCCAGCGTCCAACCCCGGACTAGCGGGGGGTCCAAATATACGCAGTATTTT